This T cell receptor (beta chain) was retrieved from a study of cytomegalovirus exposure and HLA in healthy donors. Study-wide points: Later analysis revealed greater clonal expansion in HLA-associated TCR beta chains than in equally common others. In a later analysis, several top co-occurrence clusters appeared linked to parvovirus B19, influenza, CMV and Epstein-Barr virus. Overall, roughly 150 TCR beta chains were annotated as cytomegalovirus-associated.

On this clone itself: What it binds is unknown.

Both 60 Vbeta primers and 13 Jbeta primers went into the PCR. TCRdb's table, derived via immunoSEQ multiplex PCR, lists solely in-frame clones and lacks some. The sample shows roughly 98,000 clones, 80% to 90% of them seen only once. The ends were cut back, 5 bases at V and 0 bases at J, with 21 bases in the middle. There are 18 residues in the CDR3. Germline assignment: CDR1 SGHRS and CDR2 YFSETQ. The sequence was obtained from a man aged 35 to 55 in good health and CMV-seronegative. This rearrangement joins TRBV5-1 to TRBJ2-1, with TRBD2 as a possible D gene (6 bases). The sample consisted of PBMCs. CDR3 sequence: CASRSPPLAESSYNEQFF. For the CDR3, the DNA is TGCGCCAGCAGGTCCCCACCCTTAGCGGAGAGCTCCTACAATGAGCAGTTCTTC. Based on the CDR3 plus reference TRBV5-1 and TRBJ2-1, the full variable domain is KAGVTQTPRYLIKTRGQQVTLSCSPISGHRSVSWYQQTPGQGLQFLFEYFSETQRNKGNFPGRFSGRQFSNSRSEMNVSTLELGDSALYLCASRSPPLAESSYNEQFFGPGTRLTVL.